The rows below give T cell receptor beta chains drawn from one sample of a study of blood T cells in healthy people across ages. MiXCR, run by TCRdb on the 5' RACE reads, gives a single entry per CDR3 protein. The sample lists about 1.4 million distinct CDR3 sequences; approximately 59% were seen once. The sample taken for sequencing was blood. Receptors were obtained from a young man in good health. Both conserved end residues are part of each CDR3. D genes are given only for firm matches. Clone size is shown for a subset of rows, as once, few, many or a class of expanded clone.

TRBJ2-3 | . | TRBV4-3 | once | TGCGCCAGCAGCCGGTTTAGGATAGATACGCAGTATTTT | CASSRFRIDTQYF
TRBJ2-6 | TRBD1 | TRBV6-5 | once | TGTGCCAGCAGTTACGTCCCTACAGGGGTTAAGTCTGGGGCCAACGTCCTGACTTTC | CASSYVPTGVKSGANVLTF
TRBJ1-6 | . | TRBV5-1 | . | TGCGCCAGCAGCTTGCGAGGGACGGCGCCGGGCTCCTATAATTCACCCCTCCACTTT | CASSLRGTAPGSYNSPLHF
TRBJ2-5 | . | TRBV10-3 | . | TGTGCCACCGATGGCGGGAGAGGGGGAGAGACCCAGTACTTC | CATDGGRGGETQYF
TRBJ1-1 | . | TRBV2 | few | TGTGCCAGCAGTGCCCGATACACTGAAGCTTTCTTT | CASSARYTEAFF
TRBJ2-5 | TRBD1 | TRBV7-9 | . | TGTGCCAGCAGCTCTGACAGGGGCTCTGGCCAAGAGACCCAGTACTTC | CASSSDRGSGQETQYF
TRBJ1-6 | . | TRBV28 | . | TGTGCCAGCGGGGGGAACTCCTATAATTCACCCCTCCACTTT | CASGGNSYNSPLHF
TRBJ2-1 | . | TRBV10-3 | few | TGTGCCATCAGTGAAATTGGCAATGAGCAGTTCTTC | CAISEIGNEQFF
TRBJ1-2 | . | TRBV4-1 | few | TGCGCCAGCAGCCAGCCTCACTCCTATGGCTACACCTTC | CASSQPHSYGYTF
TRBJ2-1 | . | TRBV27 | . | TGTGCCAGCAAACCGGAGCGGGACAGTTACAATGAGCAGTTCTTC | CASKPERDSYNEQFF
TRBJ2-5 | TRBD2 | TRBV4-2 | few | TGTGCCAGCAGCCAAGACGCACGGAGGCCTAGCGGATGGCAAGAGACCCAGTACTTC | CASSQDARRPSGWQETQYF
TRBJ1-2 | . | TRBV7-2 | few | TGTGCCAGCAGCTTAGCTGGGTACAGGGACTATGGCTACACCTTC | CASSLAGYRDYGYTF
TRBJ2-7 | . | TRBV6-5 | . | TGTGCCAGCAGTTACTCGATCGGATTGTACGAGCAGTACTTC | CASSYSIGLYEQYF
TRBJ2-1 | . | TRBV4-1 | . | TGCGCCAGCAGCCAAGGGTTTAGGGGCCCCTCCAACAATGAGCAGTTCTTC | CASSQGFRGPSNNEQFF
TRBJ2-7 | . | TRBV12-3/TRBV12-4 | few | TGTGCCAGCAGACCCGGGACACTTGACGAGCAGTACTTC | CASRPGTLDEQYF
TRBJ2-7 | TRBD1 | TRBV20-1 | . | TGCAGTGCTGGACAGGCATCATCCTACGAGCAGTACTTC | CSAGQASSYEQYF